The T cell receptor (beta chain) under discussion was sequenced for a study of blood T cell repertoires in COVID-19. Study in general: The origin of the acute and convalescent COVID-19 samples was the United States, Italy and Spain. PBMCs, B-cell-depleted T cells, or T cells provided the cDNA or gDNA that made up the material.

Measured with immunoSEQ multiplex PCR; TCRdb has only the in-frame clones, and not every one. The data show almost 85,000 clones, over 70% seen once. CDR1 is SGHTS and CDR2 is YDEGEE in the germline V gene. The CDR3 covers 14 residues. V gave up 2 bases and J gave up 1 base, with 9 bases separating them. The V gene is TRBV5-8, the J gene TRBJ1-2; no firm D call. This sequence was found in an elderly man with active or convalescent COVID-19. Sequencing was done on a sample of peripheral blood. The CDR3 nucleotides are TGTGCCAGCAGCTTCCTCGGGAATAACTATGGCTACACCTTC. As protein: CASSFLGNNYGYTF.